A selection of T cell receptor beta chains follows, all from one sample in a study of neoadjuvant anti-PD-1 for oral cavity cancer. The method was immunoSEQ multiplex PCR; TCRdb's version includes in-frame clones alone and lacks a portion of them. The sample contains 15,000 or so clones, around 66% of which appear only once. This specimen was PBMCs, taken before nivolumab (anti-PD-1) treatment. These receptors came from a person aged 35 to 85 with oral cavity squamous cell carcinoma. The CDR3 runs from the conserved cysteine through the conserved F or W. Fields, in order: J gene, clone size, D gene, V gene, CDR3 DNA, CDR3 protein. The D gene is left open where the match is weak. Some rows mark clone size as missing; the rest say once, few, many or name a class of expanded clone.

j_call: TRBJ1-2; clone_size: NA; d_call: NA; v_call: TRBV29-1; cdr3_nt: TGCAGCGCCCCCGTGGGGGGGTTTAACTATGGCTACACCTTC; cdr3_aa: CSAPVGGFNYGYTF
j_call: TRBJ1-1; clone_size: NA; d_call: TRBD1; v_call: TRBV5-1; cdr3_nt: TGCGCCAGCAGCAAACGACAGGGTCAAAGCGGCACTGAAGCTTTCTTT; cdr3_aa: CASSKRQGQSGTEAFF
j_call: TRBJ2-7; clone_size: NA; d_call: NA; v_call: TRBV7-2; cdr3_nt: TGTGCCAGCAGCTCCCTCTACGAGCAGTACTTC; cdr3_aa: CASSSLYEQYF
j_call: TRBJ2-6; clone_size: NA; d_call: NA; v_call: TRBV5-1; cdr3_nt: TGCGCCAGCAGCTTGCAGTGGTCTTCTGGGGCCAACGTCCTGACTTTC; cdr3_aa: CASSLQWSSGANVLTF
j_call: TRBJ1-6; clone_size: NA; d_call: NA; v_call: TRBV5-6; cdr3_nt: TGTGCCAGCAGCTCTGCGAAAATGCTGCGGAATTCACCCCTCCACTTT; cdr3_aa: CASSSAKMLRNSPLHF
j_call: TRBJ1-1; clone_size: NA; d_call: NA; v_call: TRBV7-2; cdr3_nt: TGTGCCAGCAGTCTAGGGGACCGAAGAAACACTGAAGCTTTCTTT; cdr3_aa: CASSLGDRRNTEAFF
j_call: TRBJ2-7; clone_size: few; d_call: TRBD1; v_call: TRBV19; cdr3_nt: TGTGCCAGTAGTCGCCGGGACAGGGAGGCCGAGCAGTACTTC; cdr3_aa: CASSRRDREAEQYF
j_call: TRBJ1-4; clone_size: NA; d_call: NA; v_call: TRBV4-2; cdr3_nt: TGTGCCAGCAGCCAAGATGTCCTACAGCCAAAACTGTTTTTT; cdr3_aa: CASSQDVLQPKLFF
j_call: TRBJ1-3; clone_size: NA; d_call: NA; v_call: TRBV2; cdr3_nt: TGTGCCAGCAGTGAAGTGGGATCCGGAAACACCATATATTTT; cdr3_aa: CASSEVGSGNTIYF
j_call: TRBJ1-1; clone_size: NA; d_call: NA; v_call: TRBV12-5; cdr3_nt: TGTGCTAGTGGTTTGCCCCCGAGGGACACTGAAGCTTTCTTT; cdr3_aa: CASGLPPRDTEAFF
j_call: TRBJ1-6; clone_size: once; d_call: NA; v_call: TRBV28; cdr3_nt: TGTGCCAGCAGCTCCCCACAGGGAACGGGTTCACCCCTCCACTTT; cdr3_aa: CASSSPQGTGSPLHF
j_call: TRBJ2-3; clone_size: NA; d_call: TRBD2; v_call: TRBV9; cdr3_nt: TGTGCCAGCAGCGTAGTAGCGGGAGTAACAGATACGCAGTATTTT; cdr3_aa: CASSVVAGVTDTQYF
j_call: TRBJ2-4; clone_size: NA; d_call: TRBD1; v_call: TRBV14; cdr3_nt: TGTGCCAGCAGCCCATTGAGACAGGGGGAAGCCAAAAACATTCAGTACTTC; cdr3_aa: CASSPLRQGEAKNIQYF
j_call: TRBJ1-4; clone_size: NA; d_call: TRBD1; v_call: TRBV7-8; cdr3_nt: TGTGCCAGCAGCAACAGGGGGGGTGAAAAACTGTTTTTT; cdr3_aa: CASSNRGGEKLFF
j_call: TRBJ1-2; clone_size: NA; d_call: TRBD1; v_call: TRBV15; cdr3_nt: TGTGCCACCAGCAGAACGGGACAGGGCAGTTACACCTTC; cdr3_aa: CATSRTGQGSYTF
j_call: TRBJ1-4; clone_size: once; d_call: NA; v_call: TRBV9; cdr3_nt: TGTGCCAGCAGCCCCCTACCTGGAGAGCTAAATGAAAAACTGTTTTTT; cdr3_aa: CASSPLPGELNEKLFF
j_call: TRBJ2-7; clone_size: NA; d_call: TRBD1; v_call: TRBV14; cdr3_nt: TGTGCCAGCAGCCAAGCCGGGACAGCTCCCTACGAGCAGTACTTC; cdr3_aa: CASSQAGTAPYEQYF
j_call: TRBJ2-5; clone_size: NA; d_call: NA; v_call: TRBV2; cdr3_nt: TGTGCCAGCAGTGGTCGTCTAGGAGCTGAGACCCAGTACTTC; cdr3_aa: CASSGRLGAETQYF
j_call: TRBJ2-1; clone_size: NA; d_call: NA; v_call: TRBV7-9; cdr3_nt: TGTGCCAGCACCCCAATAGGGGGGACGGATGAGCAGTTCTTC; cdr3_aa: CASTPIGGTDEQFF
j_call: TRBJ2-7; clone_size: NA; d_call: TRBD1; v_call: TRBV5-6; cdr3_nt: TGTGCCAGCAGCCCTGGGACAGGGGCCACTAGGACTCAGTTCGTGCAGTACTTC; cdr3_aa: CASSPGTGATRTQFVQYF
j_call: TRBJ1-1; clone_size: NA; d_call: NA; v_call: TRBV6-6; cdr3_nt: TGTGCCAGCAGTTACGGGGGGGCCACTGAAGCTTTCTTT; cdr3_aa: CASSYGGATEAFF
j_call: TRBJ2-7; clone_size: NA; d_call: TRBD2; v_call: TRBV9; cdr3_nt: TGTGCCAGCAGCGTAGCTAGCGGGGGGGGCGAGCAGTACTTC; cdr3_aa: CASSVASGGGEQYF
j_call: TRBJ2-1; clone_size: NA; d_call: TRBD2; v_call: TRBV2; cdr3_nt: TGTGCCAGCCTTACTAGCGGGGGATCTTTCTTC; cdr3_aa: CASLTSGGSFF
j_call: TRBJ1-4; clone_size: NA; d_call: NA; v_call: TRBV6-5; cdr3_nt: TGTGCCAGCAGACAGGGTAATGAAAAACTGTTTTTT; cdr3_aa: CASRQGNEKLFF
j_call: TRBJ2-7; clone_size: once; d_call: TRBD2; v_call: TRBV30; cdr3_nt: TGTGCCTGGAGGTATCCGGGACTACCCTACGAGCAGTACTTC; cdr3_aa: CAWRYPGLPYEQYF
j_call: TRBJ1-5; clone_size: NA; d_call: NA; v_call: TRBV2; cdr3_nt: TGTGCCAGCAGGGGGTTTTCTGGGGGCAATCAGCCCCAGCATTTT; cdr3_aa: CASRGFSGGNQPQHF
j_call: TRBJ2-3; clone_size: NA; d_call: TRBD2; v_call: TRBV2; cdr3_nt: TGTGCCAGCAGCTGGGGGGGAGTTACAGATACGCAGTATTTT; cdr3_aa: CASSWGGVTDTQYF
j_call: TRBJ2-7; clone_size: NA; d_call: TRBD1; v_call: TRBV6-5; cdr3_nt: TGTGCCAGCAGTTCCCCGGGACAGCAGAAGTACGAGCAGTACTTC; cdr3_aa: CASSSPGQQKYEQYF
j_call: TRBJ1-2; clone_size: once; d_call: NA; v_call: TRBV7-8; cdr3_nt: TGTGCCAGCAGTCGGTACGGGGATGGCTACACCTTC; cdr3_aa: CASSRYGDGYTF
j_call: TRBJ1-1; clone_size: NA; d_call: NA; v_call: TRBV5-1; cdr3_nt: TGCGCCAGCAGCCTCCACGGGGGATTGAGCACTGAAGCTTTCTTT; cdr3_aa: CASSLHGGLSTEAFF
j_call: TRBJ2-1; clone_size: few; d_call: NA; v_call: TRBV11-3; cdr3_nt: TGTGCCAGCAGCTTAGGGAATGAGCAGTTCTTC; cdr3_aa: CASSLGNEQFF
j_call: TRBJ1-1; clone_size: once; d_call: NA; v_call: TRBV20-1; cdr3_nt: TGCAGTGCTTTCAGGGAACGGGGTGCTTTCTTT; cdr3_aa: CSAFRERGAFF